These 25 T cell receptor beta chains were sequenced from one sample in a study of blood T cell repertoires in COVID-19. Profiled with immunoSEQ multiplex PCR; TCRdb holds only in-frame clones, not every one. The data show about 280,000 clones, about nine tenths seen once. The sequenced sample consisted of peripheral blood. The receptors derive from a man aged 40-55 years with active or convalescent COVID-19.

As for this clone: This same CDR3 is encoded by further DNA sequences in the sample. The gene calls are TRBV5-1 and TRBJ1-1; D ambiguous. V was shortened by 5 bases and J by 3 bases, with 8 bases between the two germline ends. The CDR3 runs 12 residues. Germline loops: CDR1 SGHRS, CDR2 YFSETQ. The DNA of the CDR3 is TGCGCCAGCAGGGGCGGGTACACTGAAGCTTTCTTT. It translates to CASRGGYTEAFF.

This clone counts as medium-sized (0.01 to 0.1%). This chain uses TRBV29-1 with TRBJ1-3; unclear D gene. Trimming took off 5 bases at V and 4 bases at J, with 15 bases between the two ends. The CDR3 is made up of 14 amino acids. CDR1 and CDR2 from the germline V gene are SQVTM and ANQGSEA. CDR3 DNA sequence: TGCAGCGTTAATTTGGATTTAGCGGGAAACACCATATATTTT. Translation gives CSVNLDLAGNTIYF.

The gene calls are TRBV7-9 and TRBJ1-1, with 8 bases identical to TRBD1. Germline assignment: CDR1 SEHNR and CDR2 FQNEAQ (reference sequence). This CDR3 comprises 14 residues. The V and J ends lost 6 bases and 11 bases, in that order; junction bases with no gene match: 14. The CDR3: CASRKNDRGKLAFF. CDR3 bases: TGTGCCAGCAGAAAGAACGACAGGGGAAAATTGGCTTTCTTT.

The DNA of the CDR3 is TGTGCCACCAGTGATTTGACGGGAGGGGACTATGGCTACACCTTC. It translates to CATSDLTGGDYGYTF. This chain links TRBV24-1 with TRBJ1-2, with D tentatively TRBD1 (5 bases). CDR1 KGHDR and CDR2 SFDVKD come from the germline V gene. The CDR3 is made up of 15 amino acids. V was cut by 0 bases and J by 3 bases, with 10 bases left in between.

V is TRBV14 and J is TRBJ2-5; TRBD1 is a possible D gene (5 bases). The CDR3 extends over 13 amino acids. Germline CDR1 is SGHDN and CDR2 is FVKESK. The V gene lost 4 bases and the J gene lost 4 bases, with 10 bases spanning the gap. The CDR3 bases are TGTGCCAGCAGCCCCAGGGTCGGAGAGACCCAGTACTTC. It codes for CASSPRVGETQYF.

The genes are TRBV29-1 and TRBJ1-2, with TRBD1 identical over 8 bases. Germline V gene sequence: CDR1 SQVTM, CDR2 ANQGSEA. CDR3 size: 13 residues. With V trimmed by 4 bases and J by 6 bases, 7 bases remained unmatched. CDR3 nucleotides: TGCAGCGTTGCTGGACAGGGAAGAAATGGCTACACCTTC. This encodes CSVAGQGRNGYTF.

This clone was observed once. The chain employs TRBV19 and TRBJ2-1; 7 positions match TRBD1. V trimming: 1 base; J trimming: 4 bases; junction bases outside the gene matches: 1. The CDR3 extends over 14 amino acids. CDR1 is LNHDA, CDR2 SQIVND, per germline (reference sequence). CDR3: CASSIGGQYNEQFF. Written as DNA, the CDR3 is TGTGCCAGTAGTATAGGGGGACAGTACAATGAGCAGTTCTTC.

This clone came up once. V gene TRBV15 combines with J gene TRBJ2-1; D perhaps matches TRBD2 (6 bases). Trimming took 6 bases from V and 6 from J, leaving 9 bases between them. Germline CDR1 LNHNV, CDR2 YYDKDF (reference sequence). This CDR3 spans 12 amino acids. CDR3 residues: CATRSGFNEQFF. As DNA, the CDR3 is TGTGCCACCAGGAGCGGGTTCAATGAGCAGTTCTTC.

The V call is TRBV5-5, the J call TRBJ2-5, with TRBD2 matching 8 bases. The CDR3 covers 13 residues. Trimming removed 4 bases from V and 4 bases from J; junction bases left unmatched: 3. From germline, CDR1 is SGHKS and CDR2 YYEKEE (reference sequence). CDR3 in amino acids: CASSPGGGETQYF. Here the CDR3 DNA reads TGTGCCAGCAGCCCCGGGGGGGGAGAGACCCAGTACTTC.

The genes are TRBV11-3 and TRBJ1-6; D gene uncertain. Trimming removed 5 bases from V and 8 bases from J, with 16 bases in between. The CDR3 totals 15 residues. Looked up from germline, CDR1 is SGHNT and CDR2 is YENEEA. As DNA, the CDR3 is TGTGCCAGCAGCCAGAACGAGCCAGGCGATTCACCCCTCCACTTT. Protein: CASSQNEPGDSPLHF.

This chain joins TRBV12-5 and TRBJ2-7; weak D call: TRBD2 (6 bases). The length of the CDR3 is 14 residues. V shed 6 bases and J shed 3 bases, with 15 bases lying between them. Per germline, CDR1 LGHNT and CDR2 FRNRAP. The CDR3 here is CASGPASGLYEQYF. CDR3 DNA sequence: TGTGCTAGTGGCCCTGCCTCGGGACTCTACGAGCAGTACTTC. Supplemented by reference TRBV12-5 and TRBJ2-7, the full variable domain reads DARVTQTPRHKVTEMGQEVTMRCQPILGHNTVFWYRQTMMQGLELLAYFRNRAPLDDSGMPKDRFSAEMPDATLATLKIQPSEPRDSAVYFCASGPASGLYEQYFGPGTRLTVT.

The CDR3 region is CASSAGGQDTQYF. CDR3 DNA sequence: TGTGCCAGCAGCGCGGGGGGGCAAGATACGCAGTATTTT. The chain has TRBV9 and TRBJ2-3, with 8 bases fitting TRBD2. Per the germline V gene, CDR1 is SGDLS and CDR2 is YYNGEE. The V and J ends lost 3 bases and 5 bases, in that order; junction bases with no gene match: 2. The CDR3 consists of 13 residues.

This sequence joins TRBV30 and TRBJ1-1; TRBD1 aligns across 8 bases. Per germline, CDR1 GTSNPN and CDR2 SVGIG (reference sequence). The CDR3 totals 16 residues. Trimming at V came to 0 bases and at J to 4 bases, leaving 10 bases not matched to a gene. The CDR3 spells CAWSVRQGARGTEAFF. CDR3 bases: TGTGCCTGGAGTGTGCGGCAGGGGGCGCGGGGCACTGAAGCTTTCTTT.

This chain links TRBV2 with TRBJ2-7, with 7 bases matching TRBD1. The CDR3 is 13 amino acids. Unmatched junction bases numbered 8, after V lost 6 bases and J lost 6 bases. Germline CDR1 SNHLY, CDR2 FYNNEI. CDR3 region: CASRGTASGEQYF. DNA for the CDR3: TGTGCCAGCAGGGGGACAGCCTCGGGCGAGCAGTACTTC.

The chain uses TRBV2 and TRBJ2-3, with a tentative D call TRBD2 (5 bases). Germline V CDR1 and CDR2: SNHLY, FYNNEI. V was pared by 3 bases and J by 2 bases, with 12 bases between. The CDR3 covers 15 residues. The CDR3 here is CASSEQDRDTDTQYF. In DNA, the CDR3 is TGTGCCAGCAGTGAGCAGGATCGGGACACAGATACGCAGTATTTT.

The rearrangement uses TRBV9 and TRBJ1-2; tentative D call: TRBD1 (6 bases). This CDR3 region has 15 residues. Between the trimmed V and J ends, which lost 4 bases and 8 bases, there was a span of 21 bases. Germline-derived CDR1 and CDR2 are SGDLS and YYNGEE. The CDR3 loop reads CASSRRADATGGYTF. CDR3 coding DNA: TGTGCCAGCAGCCGTCGTGCGGATGCGACAGGCGGCTACACCTTC.

A few counts support this clone. This rearrangement joins TRBV12-3 or TRBV12-4 to TRBJ1-1; D uncertain. The V end was cut by 2 bases, the J end by 1 base, with 5 bases between. The CDR3 is made up of 13 amino acids. The CDR3 here is CASSLPGNTEAFF. The CDR3 DNA is TGTGCCAGCAGTTTACCGGGGAACACTGAAGCTTTCTTT.

The table lists this clone with a count of one. The chain recombines TRBV11-1 with TRBJ2-3; D gene uncertain. V was shortened by 2 bases and J by 10 bases, with 10 bases between the two germline ends. CDR3 size: 12 residues. CDR1 is SGHAT, CDR2 FQDESV, per germline (reference sequence). The CDR3 here is CASSLLEDPQYF. CDR3 DNA: TGTGCCAGCAGCTTACTCGAGGATCCGCAGTATTTT. Complete variable domain (other parts from reference TRBV11-1 and TRBJ2-3): EAEVAQSPRYKITEKSQAVAFWCDPISGHATLYWYRQILGQGPELLVQFQDESVVDDSQLPKDRFSAERLKGVDSTLKIQPAELGDSAMYLCASSLLEDPQYFGPGTRLTVL.

V and J are TRBV29-1 and TRBJ2-5; no reliable D call. Trimming removed 4 bases at V and 6 bases at J, with 9 bases between. The CDR3 extends over 11 amino acids. Germline V CDR1 and CDR2: SQVTM, ANQGSEA. CDR3 DNA sequence: TGCAGCGTTGGGTGGCAACAGACCCAGTACTTC. Protein: CSVGWQQTQYF.

This clone was seen only a few times. The chain is built from TRBV7-9 and TRBJ2-7; D is unclear. The CDR3 contains 11 residues. Germline assignment: CDR1 SEHNR and CDR2 FQNEAQ (reference sequence). Trimming shortened V by 5 bases and J by 3 bases, and 5 bases separated the two germline ends. The CDR3 reads CASSPVYEQYF. CDR3 in DNA: TGTGCCAGCAGCCCAGTCTACGAGCAGTACTTC. Using reference TRBV7-9 and TRBJ2-7 for the parts outside the CDR3, the full variable domain is DTGVSQNPRHKITKRGQNVTFRCDPISEHNRLYWYRQTLGQGPEFLTYFQNEAQLEKSRLLSDRFSAERPKGSFSTLEIQRTEQGDSAMYLCASSPVYEQYFGPGTRLTVT.

This chain uses TRBV3-1 (or the pseudogene TRBV3-2) with TRBJ1-6; D is possibly TRBD1 (5 bases). CDR3 length: 16 amino acids. Germline lookup yields CDR1 LGHDT and CDR2 YNNKEL (reference sequence). Trimming removed 4 bases at V and 10 bases at J, with 20 bases between. CDR3 DNA: TGTGCCAGCAGCCGGGAGGGGTCGCGGAATGGATCACCCCTCCACTTT. It is translated as CASSREGSRNGSPLHF.

V gene TRBV5-4 combines with J gene TRBJ2-3, with 9 bases aligning to TRBD1. The ends lost 1 base at V and 1 base at J; junction bases unmatched: 10. This CDR3 comprises 18 residues. Germline V gives CDR1 SGHNT, CDR2 YYREEE (reference sequence). CDR3 in amino acids: CASSLKGTGIGGTDTQYF. CDR3 DNA sequence: TGTGCCAGCAGCTTGAAAGGGACAGGGATTGGAGGCACAGATACGCAGTATTTT.

J is TRBJ2-3 and V is TRBV13, with TRBD1 matching over 8 bases. V shed 4 bases and J 5 bases; nucleotides not matched to a gene: 5. Germline V lookup: CDR1 PRHDT, CDR2 FYEKMQ (reference sequence). The CDR3 contains 14 residues. The chain's CDR3 is CASSSGQGLDTQYF. DNA of the CDR3: TGTGCCAGCAGCTCTGGACAGGGATTAGATACGCAGTATTTT.

The V gene is TRBV2, the J gene TRBJ2-2; D unresolved. The CDR3 covers 13 residues. Germline V CDR1 and CDR2: SNHLY, FYNNEI. V was trimmed by 3 bases and J by 9 bases, leaving 11 bases between them. The CDR3 region is CASSEVLARELFF. In DNA form, the CDR3 reads TGTGCCAGCAGTGAGGTACTCGCAAGGGAGCTGTTTTTT. The whole variable domain, filled in from reference TRBV2 and TRBJ2-2, reads EPEVTQTPSHQVTQMGQEVILRCVPISNHLYFYWYRQILGQKVEFLVSFYNNEISEKSEIFDDQFSVERPDGSNFTLKIRSTKLEDSAMYFCASSEVLARELFFGEGSRLTVL.

The chain joins TRBV23-1 to TRBJ1-2; no clear D gene. TRBV23-1 is identified as an open reading frame with a role that is uncertain. The length of the CDR3 is 14 residues. V was shortened by 4 bases and J by 0 bases, with 9 bases between the two germline ends. The CDR3: CASSPNGTNYGYTF. DNA for the CDR3: TGCGCCAGCAGTCCCAACGGGACTAACTATGGCTACACCTTC.